This T cell receptor beta chain was identified during a study of shared clonotypes between healthy human individuals. Study conclusions and caveats: Rarefaction showed sorted-subset sequencing was incomplete despite large depth.

A deep-level run was used for the assay. Here immunoSEQ multiplex PCR was the method, and the copy in TCRdb shows in-frame clones only, minus some. The sample records about 2.4 million clones, under 95% being singletons. The ends were cut back, 1 base at V and 0 bases at J, with 6 bases in the middle. This CDR3 has 15 amino acids. Per the germline V gene, CDR1 is SGHTA and CDR2 is FQGNSA. With respect to this clone: Its antigen is undetermined.

Specimen: naive CD4+ T cells from PBMCs. Subset given: CD45RA+ positively selected. The rearrangement links TRBV7-2 to TRBJ1-4; D remains unclear. This TCR was sampled from a man younger than 30 in good health. Some clones in this sample may be carry-over from other donors' samples. CDR3 DNA: TGTGCCAGCAGCTTAGGGCGTTCAACTAATGAAAAACTGTTTTTT. Translated, it gives CASSLGRSTNEKLFF.